These T cell receptor beta chains were read from a single sample in a study of T cell changes during pregnancy in multiple sclerosis. The method was immunoSEQ multiplex PCR; TCRdb's version includes in-frame clones alone and lacks a portion of them. The sample lists about 77,000 clones; about nine tenths were seen once. The specimen was peripheral blood, collected before pregnancy. These receptors were taken from a female donor with multiple sclerosis, enrolled in a pregnancy study. Each CDR3 is given without its conserved first and last residue. The D gene is left open where the match is weak.

ASSRGASYNEQF	TRBJ2-1	.	TRBV18
ASSLISETQY	TRBJ2-5	.	TRBV7-9
ASSYSNRET	TRBJ1-2	.	TRBV6-6
ASSLVERVEAF	TRBJ1-1	.	TRBV7-8
ASSRQGNTEAF	TRBJ1-1	TRBD1	TRBV5-1
ASFTLTGLDNEQF	TRBJ2-1	.	TRBV5-6
ASSLQQGTTEAF	TRBJ1-1	TRBD1	TRBV7-9
ASRSTGQGFSEAF	TRBJ1-1	TRBD1	TRBV6-4
ASRDRNYGYT	TRBJ1-2	.	TRBV10-2
ASSYGARANYGYT	TRBJ1-2	.	TRBV6-5
ASTGGGATDTQY	TRBJ2-3	TRBD2	TRBV6-1
ASDREGNQPQH	TRBJ1-5	TRBD1	TRBV6-1
AISTSGTQGEKLF	TRBJ1-4	.	TRBV10-3
ASTGNGYTEAF	TRBJ1-1	.	TRBV28
ASSQLGTWERDTQY	TRBJ2-3	.	TRBV4-3
ASSLDQGGGYT	TRBJ1-2	.	TRBV5-1
ASKLRGPDTQY	TRBJ2-3	TRBD1	TRBV5-8
ASSFWGMGDPGVEKLF	TRBJ1-4	.	TRBV28
ASSLVGTGVGNTIY	TRBJ1-3	TRBD1	TRBV7-2
ASSLRNQGYAYNEQF	TRBJ2-1	.	TRBV4-1
ASSLPGNEQF	TRBJ2-1	.	TRBV5-1
ASSGGRFRIRAF	TRBJ1-1	.	TRBV2
ASSADSYSNQPQH	TRBJ1-5	.	TRBV7-6
ASSLVIQGDEQF	TRBJ2-1	.	TRBV7-8
ASSEEPGANVLT	TRBJ2-6	.	TRBV7-3
ASSQIAGGPGDEQF	TRBJ2-1	TRBD2	TRBV4-3
ATSTQGSYNEQF	TRBJ2-1	.	TRBV5-1
ASSQTPGHPNTGELF	TRBJ2-2	.	TRBV14
ASELSSTDTQY	TRBJ2-3	.	TRBV2
ATSRFGTGEFNYGYT	TRBJ1-2	TRBD1	TRBV15
ASSPRDTGELF	TRBJ2-2	.	TRBV18
ASPGSHREGYT	TRBJ1-2	.	TRBV21-1
SALRGGIGTEAF	TRBJ1-1	.	TRBV29-1
ASSSLGRSGNTIY	TRBJ1-3	.	TRBV28
ASSQFIESNYGYT	TRBJ1-2	.	TRBV16
AWSVGTGGGYT	TRBJ1-2	TRBD1	TRBV30
ASSERLTGLLTNEKLF	TRBJ1-4	TRBD1	TRBV6-1
SAEAAGGQF	TRBJ2-1	TRBD2	TRBV20-1
ASSLWRGDYEQY	TRBJ2-7	TRBD2	TRBV28
ASRQDRGPTQYNSPLH	TRBJ1-6	TRBD1	TRBV27
ATLQGNQPQH	TRBJ1-5	.	TRBV6-6
ASRDRGGSPLH	TRBJ1-6	.	TRBV2
ASRKTGYNEKLF	TRBJ1-4	TRBD1	TRBV19
ASSQVQENTEAF	TRBJ1-1	.	TRBV4-3
ASSYRDRAVAQF	TRBJ2-1	TRBD1	TRBV7-8
ASSLYGGRTQY	TRBJ2-5	.	TRBV5-1
ATSREWTASYEQY	TRBJ2-7	.	TRBV15
ASSQSTGIYGYT	TRBJ1-2	.	TRBV19
ASNKHPNYGYT	TRBJ1-2	.	TRBV23-1
ASSYGPGQDEQY	TRBJ2-7	.	TRBV6-5
ASSDAARGSYNEQF	TRBJ2-1	.	TRBV6-4
ASSLIGLGGEKLF	TRBJ1-4	.	TRBV5-1
ASSQRTGGFYGYT	TRBJ1-2	TRBD1	TRBV9
ASTGADTGELF	TRBJ2-2	.	TRBV10-2
ASSEAPGTSDYGYT	TRBJ1-2	.	TRBV6-1
ASSRRPDGNQPQH	TRBJ1-5	.	TRBV6-1
ASSQTGTGVGYT	TRBJ1-2	TRBD1	TRBV4-2
ASSSEPGLNQPQH	TRBJ1-5	.	TRBV5-1
ASSLRGGEQF	TRBJ2-1	.	TRBV11-2
ASSLGQNTEAF	TRBJ1-1	.	TRBV7-3